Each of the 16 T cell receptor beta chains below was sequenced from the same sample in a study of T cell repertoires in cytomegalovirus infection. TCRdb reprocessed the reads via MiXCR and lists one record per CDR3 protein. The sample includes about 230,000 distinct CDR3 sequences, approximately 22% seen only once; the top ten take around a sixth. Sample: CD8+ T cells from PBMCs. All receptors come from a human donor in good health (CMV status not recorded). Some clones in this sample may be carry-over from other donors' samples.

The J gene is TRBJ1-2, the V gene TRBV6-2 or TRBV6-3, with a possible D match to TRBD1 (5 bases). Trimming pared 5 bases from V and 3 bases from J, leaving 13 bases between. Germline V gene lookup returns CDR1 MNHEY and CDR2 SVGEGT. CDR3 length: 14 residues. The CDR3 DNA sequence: TGTGCCAGCAGTCCAGCAGGGCTTCACTATGGCTACACCTTC. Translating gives CASSPAGLHYGYTF.

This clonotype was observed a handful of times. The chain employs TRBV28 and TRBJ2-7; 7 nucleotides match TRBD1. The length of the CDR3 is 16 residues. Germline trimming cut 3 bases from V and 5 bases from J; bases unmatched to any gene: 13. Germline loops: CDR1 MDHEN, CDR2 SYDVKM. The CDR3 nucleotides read TGTGCCAGCAGTTTTAAGGCAGGGGGACCCATGGACGAGCAGTACTTC. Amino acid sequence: CASSFKAGGPMDEQYF.

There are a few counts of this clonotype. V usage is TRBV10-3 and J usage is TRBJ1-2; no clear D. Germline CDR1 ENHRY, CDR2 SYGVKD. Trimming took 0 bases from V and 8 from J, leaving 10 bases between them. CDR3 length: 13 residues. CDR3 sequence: CAISESGGRGYTF. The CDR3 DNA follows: TGTGCCATCAGTGAGTCAGGAGGGAGAGGCTACACCTTC.

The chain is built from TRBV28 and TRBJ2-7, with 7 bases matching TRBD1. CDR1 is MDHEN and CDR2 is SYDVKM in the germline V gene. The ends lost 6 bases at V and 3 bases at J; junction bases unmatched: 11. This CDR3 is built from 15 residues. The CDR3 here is CASRSTGVDGYEQYF. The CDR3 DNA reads TGTGCCAGCAGATCAACAGGGGTAGACGGCTACGAGCAGTACTTC.

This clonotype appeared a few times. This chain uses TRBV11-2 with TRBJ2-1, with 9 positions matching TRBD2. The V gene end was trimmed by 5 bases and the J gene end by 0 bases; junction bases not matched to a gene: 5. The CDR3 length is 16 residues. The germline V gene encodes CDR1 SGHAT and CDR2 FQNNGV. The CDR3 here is CASSHSGGGSYNEQFF. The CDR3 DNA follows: TGTGCCAGCAGCCATAGCGGGGGAGGCTCCTACAATGAGCAGTTCTTC.

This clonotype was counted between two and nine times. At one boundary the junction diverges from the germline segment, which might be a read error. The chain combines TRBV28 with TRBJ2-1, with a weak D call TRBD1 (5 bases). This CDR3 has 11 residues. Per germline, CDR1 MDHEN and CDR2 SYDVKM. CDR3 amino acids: CASSLGRDVTF. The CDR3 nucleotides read TGTGCCAGCAGTTTAGGCAGGGATGTAACCTTC.

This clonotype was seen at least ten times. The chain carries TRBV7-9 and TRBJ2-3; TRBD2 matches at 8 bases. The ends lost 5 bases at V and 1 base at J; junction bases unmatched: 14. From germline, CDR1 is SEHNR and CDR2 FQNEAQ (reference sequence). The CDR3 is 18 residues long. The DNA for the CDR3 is TGTGCCAGCAGCGGAACGGAAGAGCGGGGGCTCGGCACAGATACGCAGTATTTT. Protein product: CASSGTEERGLGTDTQYF. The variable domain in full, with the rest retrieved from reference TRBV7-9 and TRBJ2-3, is DTGVSQNPRHKITKRGQNVTFRCDPISEHNRLYWYRQTLGQGPEFLTYFQNEAQLEKSRLLSDRFSAERPKGSFSTLEIQRTEQGDSAMYLCASSGTEERGLGTDTQYFGPGTRLTVL.

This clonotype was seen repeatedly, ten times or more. CDR3 loop: CASSSAGRGKAFF. In DNA form, the CDR3 reads TGTGCCAGCAGCTCGGCGGGACGGGGAAAAGCTTTCTTT. The rearrangement joins TRBV7-9 to TRBJ1-1; D possibly corresponds to TRBD1 (5 bases). CDR1 SEHNR and CDR2 FQNEAQ come from the germline V gene (reference sequence). CDR3 length equals 13 residues. Trimming took 4 bases from V and 9 from J, leaving 15 bases between them.

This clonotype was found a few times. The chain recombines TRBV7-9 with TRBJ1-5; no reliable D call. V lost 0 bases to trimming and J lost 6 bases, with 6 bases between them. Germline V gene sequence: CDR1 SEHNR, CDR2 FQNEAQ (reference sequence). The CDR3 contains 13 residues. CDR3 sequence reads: CASSLASVQPQHF. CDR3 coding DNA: TGTGCCAGCAGCTTAGCTTCAGTTCAGCCCCAGCATTTT.

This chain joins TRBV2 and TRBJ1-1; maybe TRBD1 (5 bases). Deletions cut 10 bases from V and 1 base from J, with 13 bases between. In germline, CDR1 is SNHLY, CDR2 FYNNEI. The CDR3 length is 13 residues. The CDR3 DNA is TGTGCCACCGTAGGGGCGGGGAACACTGAAGCTTTCTTT. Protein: CATVGAGNTEAFF.

The CDR3 nucleotides are TGTGCCAGCAGTTTCTTGCGTACTTATTGGGTGAACACTGAAGCTTTCTTT. Protein product: CASSFLRTYWVNTEAFF. The chain couples TRBV28 to TRBJ1-1; D not resolved. Germline CDR1 reads MDHEN; CDR2 reads SYDVKM. CDR3 length equals 17 residues. V gave up 3 bases and J gave up 0 bases, with 17 bases separating them.

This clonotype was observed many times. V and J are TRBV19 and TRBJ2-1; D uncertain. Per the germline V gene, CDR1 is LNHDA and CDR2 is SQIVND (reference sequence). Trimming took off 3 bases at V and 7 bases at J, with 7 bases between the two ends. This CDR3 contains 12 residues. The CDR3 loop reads CASSIYPNEQFF. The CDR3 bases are TGTGCCAGTAGTATTTATCCTAATGAGCAGTTCTTC.

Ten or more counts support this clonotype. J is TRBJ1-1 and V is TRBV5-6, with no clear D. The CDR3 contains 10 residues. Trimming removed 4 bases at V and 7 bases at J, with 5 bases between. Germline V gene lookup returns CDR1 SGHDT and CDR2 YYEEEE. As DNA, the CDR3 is TGTGCCAGCAGCACCTATGAAGCTTTCTTT. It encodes CASSTYEAFF.

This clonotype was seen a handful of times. The CDR3 nucleotides read TGTGCCACCAGTGATACTGGACAGGAAGAGACCCAGTACTTC. Translating it yields CATSDTGQEETQYF. The rearrangement uses TRBV24-1 and TRBJ2-5, with 7 bases fitting TRBD1. J lost 3 bases, V lost 3 bases, and 3 bases had no gene match. CDR3 size: 14 residues. Germline V gene data show CDR1 as KGHDR and CDR2 as SFDVKD.

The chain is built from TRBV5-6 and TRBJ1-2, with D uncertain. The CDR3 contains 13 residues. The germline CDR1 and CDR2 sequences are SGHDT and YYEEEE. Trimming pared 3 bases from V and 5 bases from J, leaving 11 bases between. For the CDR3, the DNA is TGTGCCAGCAGCTGGAGACGGCAGTATGGCTACACCTTC. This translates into CASSWRRQYGYTF.

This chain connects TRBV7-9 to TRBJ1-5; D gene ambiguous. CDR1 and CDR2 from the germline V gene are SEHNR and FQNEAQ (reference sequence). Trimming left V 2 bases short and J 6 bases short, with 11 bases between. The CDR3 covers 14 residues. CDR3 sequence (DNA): TGTGCCAGCAGCTTATTCGATAGTGCTCAGCCCCAGCATTTT. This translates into CASSLFDSAQPQHF.